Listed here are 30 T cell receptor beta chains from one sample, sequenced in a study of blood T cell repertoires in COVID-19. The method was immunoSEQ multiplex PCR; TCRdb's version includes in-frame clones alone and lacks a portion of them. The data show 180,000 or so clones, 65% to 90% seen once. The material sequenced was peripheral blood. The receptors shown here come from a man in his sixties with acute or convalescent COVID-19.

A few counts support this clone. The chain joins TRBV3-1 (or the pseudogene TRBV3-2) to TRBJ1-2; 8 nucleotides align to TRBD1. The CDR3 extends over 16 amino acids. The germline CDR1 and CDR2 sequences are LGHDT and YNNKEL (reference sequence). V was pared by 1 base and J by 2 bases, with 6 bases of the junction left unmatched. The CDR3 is CASSQAQGAGNYGYTF. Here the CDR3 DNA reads TGTGCCAGCAGCCAAGCCCAGGGGGCTGGAAACTATGGCTACACCTTC.

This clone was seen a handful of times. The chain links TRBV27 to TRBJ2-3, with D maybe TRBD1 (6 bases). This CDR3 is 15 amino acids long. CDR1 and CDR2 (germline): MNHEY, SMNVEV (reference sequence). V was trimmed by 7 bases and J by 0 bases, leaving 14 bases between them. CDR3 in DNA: TGTGCCAGCAACCAGTTCGGACAGAGCACAGATACGCAGTATTTT. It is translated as CASNQFGQSTDTQYF.

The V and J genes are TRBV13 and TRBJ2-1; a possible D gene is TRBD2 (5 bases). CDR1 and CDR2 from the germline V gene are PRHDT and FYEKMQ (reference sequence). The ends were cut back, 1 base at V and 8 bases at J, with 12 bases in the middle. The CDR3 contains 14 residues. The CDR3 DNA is TGTGCCAGCAGCTTAGCGGGAACTTCCTATGAGCAGTTCTTC. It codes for CASSLAGTSYEQFF.

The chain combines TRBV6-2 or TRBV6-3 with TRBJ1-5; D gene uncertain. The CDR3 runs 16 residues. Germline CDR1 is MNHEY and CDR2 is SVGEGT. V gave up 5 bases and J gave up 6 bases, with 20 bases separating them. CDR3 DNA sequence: TGTGCCAGCAGTCGGACTGGAGTGTCTCAAGGTCAGCCCCAGCATTTT. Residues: CASSRTGVSQGQPQHF.

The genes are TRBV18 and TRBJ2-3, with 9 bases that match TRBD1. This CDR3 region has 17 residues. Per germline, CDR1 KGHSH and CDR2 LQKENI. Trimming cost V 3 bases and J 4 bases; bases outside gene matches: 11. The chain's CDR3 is CASSPTRRTGAADTQYF. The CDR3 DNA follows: TGTGCCAGCTCACCGACCCGGAGGACAGGGGCCGCAGATACGCAGTATTTT.

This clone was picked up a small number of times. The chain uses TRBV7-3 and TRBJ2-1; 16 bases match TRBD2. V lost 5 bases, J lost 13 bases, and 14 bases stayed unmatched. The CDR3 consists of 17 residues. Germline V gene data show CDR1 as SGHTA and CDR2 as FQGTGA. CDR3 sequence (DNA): TGTGCCAGCAGCCTCCAGGGACTAGCGGGAGGGCCGAAAGGTCAGTTCTTC. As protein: CASSLQGLAGGPKGQFF.

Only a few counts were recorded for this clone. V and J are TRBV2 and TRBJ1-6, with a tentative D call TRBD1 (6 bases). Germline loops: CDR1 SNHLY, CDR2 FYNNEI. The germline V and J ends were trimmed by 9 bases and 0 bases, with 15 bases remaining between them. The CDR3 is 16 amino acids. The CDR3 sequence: CASWGQGSSYNSPLHF. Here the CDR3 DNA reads TGTGCCAGTTGGGGGCAGGGAAGCTCCTATAATTCACCCCTCCACTTT.

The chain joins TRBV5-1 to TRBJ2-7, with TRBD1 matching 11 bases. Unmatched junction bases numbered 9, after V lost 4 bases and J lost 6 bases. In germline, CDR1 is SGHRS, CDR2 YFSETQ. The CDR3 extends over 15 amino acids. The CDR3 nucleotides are TGCGCCAGCAGCCCCTGGGACAGGGGGATCTCCGAGCAGTACTTC. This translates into CASSPWDRGISEQYF.

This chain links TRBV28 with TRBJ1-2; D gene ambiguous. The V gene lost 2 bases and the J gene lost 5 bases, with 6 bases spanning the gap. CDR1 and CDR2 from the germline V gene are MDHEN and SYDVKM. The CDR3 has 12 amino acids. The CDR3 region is CASSLRRYGYTF. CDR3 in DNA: TGTGCCAGCAGTTTAAGGAGATATGGCTACACCTTC.

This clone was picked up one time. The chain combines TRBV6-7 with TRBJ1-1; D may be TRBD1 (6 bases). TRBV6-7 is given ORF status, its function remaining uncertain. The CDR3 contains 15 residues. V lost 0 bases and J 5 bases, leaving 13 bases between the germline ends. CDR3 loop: CASSYSGGALTEAFF. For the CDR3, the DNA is TGTGCCAGCAGTTACTCTGGGGGGGCGCTTACTGAAGCTTTCTTT.

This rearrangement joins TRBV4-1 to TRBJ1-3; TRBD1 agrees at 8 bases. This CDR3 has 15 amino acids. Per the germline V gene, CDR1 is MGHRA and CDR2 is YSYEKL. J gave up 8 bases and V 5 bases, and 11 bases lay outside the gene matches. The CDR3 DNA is TGCGCCAGCAGCTCTGCAGGGGGCTGGGGAGACACCATATATTTT. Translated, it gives CASSSAGGWGDTIYF.

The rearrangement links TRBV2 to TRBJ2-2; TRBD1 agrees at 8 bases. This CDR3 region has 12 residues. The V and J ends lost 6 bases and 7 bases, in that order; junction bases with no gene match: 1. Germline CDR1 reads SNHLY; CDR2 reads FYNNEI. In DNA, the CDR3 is TGTGCCAGCAGGGACAGGGTCGGGGAGCTGTTTTTT. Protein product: CASRDRVGELFF.

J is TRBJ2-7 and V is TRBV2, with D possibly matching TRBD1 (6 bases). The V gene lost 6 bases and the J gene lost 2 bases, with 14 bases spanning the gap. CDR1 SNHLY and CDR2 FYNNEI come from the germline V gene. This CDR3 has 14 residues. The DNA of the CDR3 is TGTGCCAGCAGGCTGGACAGCTTACCCTACGAGCAGTACTTC. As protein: CASRLDSLPYEQYF.

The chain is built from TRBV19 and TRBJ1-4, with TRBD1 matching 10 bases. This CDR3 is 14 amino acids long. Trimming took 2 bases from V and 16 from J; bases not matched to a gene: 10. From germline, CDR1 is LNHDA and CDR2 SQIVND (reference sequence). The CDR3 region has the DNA TGTGCCAGTAGTATAAGACAGGGGGCCGAGCCTGAGTTTTTT. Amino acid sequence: CASSIRQGAEPEFF.

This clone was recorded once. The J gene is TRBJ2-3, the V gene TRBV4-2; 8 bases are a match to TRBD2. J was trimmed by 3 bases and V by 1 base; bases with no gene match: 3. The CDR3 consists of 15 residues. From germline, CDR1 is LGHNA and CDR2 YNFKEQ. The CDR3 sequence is CASSQAASGTDTQYF. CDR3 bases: TGTGCCAGCAGCCAAGCCGCTAGCGGGACAGATACGCAGTATTTT.

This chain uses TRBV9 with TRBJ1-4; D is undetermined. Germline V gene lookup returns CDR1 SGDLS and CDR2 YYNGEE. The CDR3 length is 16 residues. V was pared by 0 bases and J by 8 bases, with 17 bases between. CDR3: CASSVGSGLIVEKLFF. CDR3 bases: TGTGCCAGCAGCGTAGGATCCGGTCTAATTGTGGAAAAACTGTTTTTT. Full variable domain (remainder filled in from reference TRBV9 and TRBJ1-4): DSGVTQTPKHLITATGQRVTLRCSPRSGDLSVYWYQQSLDQGLQFLIQYYNGEERAKGNILERFSAQQFPDLHSELNLSSLELGDSALYFCASSVGSGLIVEKLFFGSGTQLSVL.

The CDR3 region is CASSLSRQGPRGEQYF. The CDR3 coding sequence is TGTGCCAGCAGTTTATCCCGACAGGGGCCGAGGGGAGAGCAGTACTTC. The chain employs TRBV28 and TRBJ2-7, with 8 bases lining up with TRBD1. V shed 1 base, J shed 7 bases, and the junction held 12 bases outside the gene matches. The CDR3 runs to 16 residues. Germline V lookup: CDR1 MDHEN, CDR2 SYDVKM.

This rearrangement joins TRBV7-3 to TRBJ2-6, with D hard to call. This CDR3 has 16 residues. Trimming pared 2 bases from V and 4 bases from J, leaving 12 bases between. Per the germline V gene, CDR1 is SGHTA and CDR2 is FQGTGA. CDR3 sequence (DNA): TGTGCCAGCAGCTTATCCGGGTCTTCCGGGGCCAACGTCCTGACTTTC. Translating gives CASSLSGSSGANVLTF.

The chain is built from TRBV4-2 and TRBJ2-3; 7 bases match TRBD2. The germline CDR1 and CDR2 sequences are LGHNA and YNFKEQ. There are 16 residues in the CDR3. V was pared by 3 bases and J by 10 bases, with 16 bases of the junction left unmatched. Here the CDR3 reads CASSQPVDGGIEAQYF. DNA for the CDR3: TGTGCCAGCAGCCAGCCCGTGGACGGGGGGATCGAGGCGCAGTATTTT.

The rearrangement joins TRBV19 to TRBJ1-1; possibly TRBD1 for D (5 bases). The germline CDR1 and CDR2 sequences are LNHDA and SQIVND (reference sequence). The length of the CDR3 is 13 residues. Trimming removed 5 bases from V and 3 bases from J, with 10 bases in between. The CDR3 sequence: CASSSGWDTEAFF. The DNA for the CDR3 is TGTGCCAGTAGTTCAGGGTGGGACACTGAAGCTTTCTTT.

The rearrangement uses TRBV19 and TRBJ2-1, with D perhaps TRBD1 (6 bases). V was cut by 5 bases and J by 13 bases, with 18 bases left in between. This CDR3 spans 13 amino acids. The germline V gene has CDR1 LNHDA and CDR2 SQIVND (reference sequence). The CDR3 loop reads CASSLRAGVEQFF. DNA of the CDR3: TGTGCCAGTAGTTTAAGGGCAGGGGTGGAACAGTTCTTC.

The CDR3 protein is CATSDSGAGTIDTQYF. CDR3 DNA sequence: TGTGCCACCAGTGATTCAGGAGCGGGAACAATAGATACGCAGTATTTT. V gene TRBV24-1 combines with J gene TRBJ2-3, with TRBD2 matching over 7 bases. With 2 bases clipped from V and 5 bases from J, the junction kept 9 bases outside the gene matches. The V gene's germline CDR1 is KGHDR and CDR2 SFDVKD. The CDR3 runs to 16 residues.

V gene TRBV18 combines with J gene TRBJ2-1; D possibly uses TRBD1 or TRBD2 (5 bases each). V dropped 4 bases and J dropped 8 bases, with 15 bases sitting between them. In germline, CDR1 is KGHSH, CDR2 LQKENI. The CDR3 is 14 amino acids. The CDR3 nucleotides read TGTGCCAGCTCACAACCGGGGCCGGGCCATGAGCAGTTCTTC. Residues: CASSQPGPGHEQFF.

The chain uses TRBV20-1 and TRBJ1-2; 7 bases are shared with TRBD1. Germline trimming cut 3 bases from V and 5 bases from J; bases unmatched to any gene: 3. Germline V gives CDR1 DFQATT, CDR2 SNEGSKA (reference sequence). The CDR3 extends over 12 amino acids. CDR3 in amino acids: CSASEQGYGYTF. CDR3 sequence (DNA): TGCAGTGCTAGTGAACAGGGGTATGGCTACACCTTC.

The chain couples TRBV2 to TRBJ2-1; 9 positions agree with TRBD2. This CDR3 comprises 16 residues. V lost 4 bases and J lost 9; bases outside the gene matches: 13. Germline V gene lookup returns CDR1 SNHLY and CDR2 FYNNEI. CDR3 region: CASSASREGSDLEQFF. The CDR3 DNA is TGTGCCAGCAGTGCCTCGCGGGAGGGGTCTGATCTTGAGCAGTTCTTC.

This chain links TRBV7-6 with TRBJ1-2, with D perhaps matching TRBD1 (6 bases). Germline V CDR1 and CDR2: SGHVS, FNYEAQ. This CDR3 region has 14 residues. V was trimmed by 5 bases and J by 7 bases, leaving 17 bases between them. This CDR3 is CASSPEQGYGGYTF. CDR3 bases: TGTGCCAGCAGCCCAGAACAGGGATACGGTGGCTACACCTTC.

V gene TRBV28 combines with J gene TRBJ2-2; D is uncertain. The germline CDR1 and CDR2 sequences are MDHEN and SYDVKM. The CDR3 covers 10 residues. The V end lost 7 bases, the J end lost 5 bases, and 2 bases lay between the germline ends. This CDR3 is CASTTGELFF. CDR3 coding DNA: TGTGCCAGCACGACCGGGGAGCTGTTTTTT.

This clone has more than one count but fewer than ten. The CDR3 protein is CASSLPGQINQPQHF. DNA of the CDR3: TGTGCCAGCAGCCTCCCGGGACAGATCAATCAGCCCCAGCATTTT. The genes are TRBV7-2 and TRBJ1-5; 7 nucleotides line up with TRBD1. The CDR3 is 15 residues long. The germline gives CDR1 SGHTA, CDR2 FQGNSA. J gave up 3 bases and V 5 bases, and 7 bases lay outside the gene matches.

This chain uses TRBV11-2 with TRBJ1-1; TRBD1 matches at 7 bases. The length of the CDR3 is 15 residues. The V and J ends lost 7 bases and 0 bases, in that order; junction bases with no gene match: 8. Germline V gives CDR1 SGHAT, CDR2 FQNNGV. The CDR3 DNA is TGTGCCAGCAACCAGATGGGACAGATGAACACTGAAGCTTTCTTT. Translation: CASNQMGQMNTEAFF.

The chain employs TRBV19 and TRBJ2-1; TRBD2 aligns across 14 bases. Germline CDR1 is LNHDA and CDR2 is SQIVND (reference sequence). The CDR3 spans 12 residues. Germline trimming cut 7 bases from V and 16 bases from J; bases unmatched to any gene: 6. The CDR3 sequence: CASTWTSGRKFF. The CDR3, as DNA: TGTGCCAGTACCTGGACTAGCGGGAGGAAATTCTTC.